One and the same sample provided the 19 T cell receptor beta chains below, sequenced in a study of CD8+CD57+ T cells in acquired aplastic anemia. Genomic DNA, the template, was used for profiling of the TCR beta VDJ and CDR3. TCRdb fed the reads into MiXCR, producing one record per CDR3 protein. The sample shows about 130,000 distinct CDR3 sequences, 48% of them seen only once. Specimen: sorted CD4+, CD8+, or CD8+CD57+ T cells (not recorded which) from PBMCs. These receptors were collected from a human donor in good health, serving as a control.

The chain has TRBV29-1 and TRBJ2-1, with no clear D. Trimming removed 2 bases from V and 5 bases from J, with 16 bases in between. Per the germline V gene, CDR1 is SQVTM and CDR2 is ANQGSEA. The CDR3 runs to 15 residues. In DNA, the CDR3 is TGCAGCGTTGAACGTAACTCGGCGTTAAACAATGAGCAGTTCTTC. It encodes CSVERNSALNNEQFF.

This clonotype was observed at least ten times. The chain links TRBV7-2 to TRBJ2-1; TRBD2 agrees at 11 bases. The CDR3 sequence is 16 residues long. Trimming at V came to 4 bases and at J to 7 bases, leaving 9 bases not matched to a gene. Germline V gene data show CDR1 as SGHTA and CDR2 as FQGNSA. The CDR3 region is CASSSLAGGRGNEQFF. The CDR3 region has the DNA TGTGCCAGCAGCTCCCTAGCGGGGGGCCGGGGGAATGAGCAGTTCTTC.

This chain links TRBV2 with TRBJ1-5, with 8 bases that match TRBD1. Germline V gives CDR1 SNHLY, CDR2 FYNNEI. V lost 6 bases to trimming and J lost 3 bases; unmatched junction nucleotides: 7. The CDR3 covers 15 residues. This CDR3 reads CASSVGQGDNQPQHF. The DNA of the CDR3 is TGTGCCAGCAGCGTCGGACAGGGTGACAATCAGCCCCAGCATTTT.

This clonotype has ten or more counts. The chain recombines TRBV9 with TRBJ2-1; 13 bases line up with TRBD2. Trimming at V came to 4 bases and at J to 6 bases, leaving 4 bases not matched to a gene. The CDR3 has 15 residues. The germline V gene has CDR1 SGDLS and CDR2 YYNGEE. The CDR3 bases are TGTGCCAGCAGCCCAACTAGCGGGGGGGCCAATGAGCAGTTCTTC. Translated: CASSPTSGGANEQFF.

The chain has TRBV7-2 and TRBJ2-7; 8 bases line up with TRBD1. This CDR3 is built from 15 residues. V lost 5 bases, J lost 0 bases, and 6 bases stayed unmatched. CDR1 is SGHTA and CDR2 is FQGNSA in the germline V gene. The CDR3 DNA follows: TGTGCCAGCAGCCGAGACAGGGGCCTCTCCTACGAGCAGTACTTC. This translates into CASSRDRGLSYEQYF. The full variable domain, rest sourced from reference TRBV7-2 and TRBJ2-7, is GAGVSQSPSNKVTEKGKDVELRCDPISGHTALYWYRQSLGQGLEFLIYFQGNSAPDKSGLPSDRFSAERTGGSVSTLTIQRTQQEDSAVYLCASSRDRGLSYEQYFGPGTRLTVT.

This clonotype was found many times. V gene TRBV20-1 combines with J gene TRBJ2-7; 7 bases align to TRBD2. V shed 6 bases, J shed 6 bases, and the junction held 8 bases outside the gene matches. The CDR3 sequence is 12 residues long. Germline V gene data show CDR1 as DFQATT and CDR2 as SNEGSKA (reference sequence). CDR3 nucleotide sequence: TGCAGTGCCCCTGCGCGGGGGTCCGAGCAGTACTTC. Translation: CSAPARGSEQYF.

This clonotype was detected ten times or more. This chain joins TRBV29-1 and TRBJ2-1, with TRBD1 matching 7 bases. The CDR3 length is 12 residues. Germline V lookup: CDR1 SQVTM, CDR2 ANQGSEA. The trim removed 7 bases at V and 6 bases at J, leaving 6 bases unmatched. The chain's CDR3 is CSALRTGNEQFF. CDR3 nucleotide sequence: TGCAGCGCCCTTCGGACAGGCAATGAGCAGTTCTTC.

This clonotype was recorded only once. V is TRBV11-2 and J is TRBJ2-3, with 8 positions matching TRBD1. Trimming at V came to 4 bases and at J to 5 bases, leaving 8 bases not matched to a gene. CDR3 size: 15 residues. In germline, CDR1 is SGHAT, CDR2 FQNNGV. The CDR3 sequence: CASSSTGTGGDTQYF. Here the CDR3 DNA reads TGTGCCAGCAGCTCGACCGGGACAGGAGGAGATACGCAGTATTTT.

The chain combines TRBV15 with TRBJ2-1, with D perhaps TRBD2 (6 bases). The V end lost 8 bases, the J end lost 4 bases, and 18 bases lay between the germline ends. Germline V gene data show CDR1 as LNHNV and CDR2 as YYDKDF (reference sequence). This CDR3 comprises 15 residues. The CDR3 DNA follows: TGTGCCACCCTCAGACGGGAGAAAGAATACAATGAGCAGTTCTTC. Amino acids: CATLRREKEYNEQFF.

This clonotype was seen at least ten times. The chain combines TRBV10-3 with TRBJ2-2; 11 nucleotides match TRBD1. J gave up 2 bases and V 6 bases, and 2 bases lay outside the gene matches. Germline V gene lookup returns CDR1 ENHRY and CDR2 SYGVKD. This CDR3 contains 15 residues. CDR3 in DNA: TGTGCCATCAGCTGGACAGGGGGCAACACCGGGGAGCTGTTTTTT. It specifies CAISWTGGNTGELFF.

This clonotype was detected a few times. The chain has TRBV27 and TRBJ2-3; TRBD2 matches at 9 bases. CDR3 length: 16 amino acids. Germline V gene data show CDR1 as MNHEY and CDR2 as SMNVEV (reference sequence). The V gene end was trimmed by 8 bases and the J gene end by 4 bases; junction bases not matched to a gene: 13. The DNA for the CDR3 is TGTGCCAGCCGCGGGCGAAGCGGGGGGCGGGCAGATACGCAGTATTTT. This translates into CASRGRSGGRADTQYF.

This sequence joins TRBV7-3 and TRBJ2-7, with 15 nucleotides matching TRBD2. The length of the CDR3 is 15 residues. With V trimmed by 4 bases and J by 8 bases, 6 bases remained unmatched. From germline, CDR1 is SGHTA and CDR2 FQGTGA. This CDR3 reads CASSSGLAGGSKQYF. The DNA for the CDR3 is TGTGCCAGCAGCTCCGGACTAGCGGGGGGGAGTAAGCAGTACTTC.

This sequence joins TRBV27 and TRBJ2-1, with 8 bases fitting TRBD1. The trim removed 6 bases at V and 5 bases at J, leaving 6 bases unmatched. Per the germline V gene, CDR1 is MNHEY and CDR2 is SMNVEV (reference sequence). This CDR3 has 14 amino acids. CDR3 amino acids: CASSVQDRDNEQFF. The CDR3 nucleotides are TGTGCCAGCAGCGTACAGGACAGGGACAATGAGCAGTTCTTC.

The chain combines TRBV11-1 with TRBJ2-1; D unresolved. Germline V gives CDR1 SGHAT, CDR2 FQDESV (reference sequence). Trimming removed 0 bases from V and 9 bases from J, with 12 bases in between. The CDR3 is made up of 14 amino acids. CDR3 residues: CASSLAENVGEQFF. The CDR3 nucleotides read TGTGCCAGCAGCTTAGCGGAGAACGTGGGTGAGCAGTTCTTC. The entire variable domain, with the rest obtained from reference TRBV11-1 and TRBJ2-1, is as follows: EAEVAQSPRYKITEKSQAVAFWCDPISGHATLYWYRQILGQGPELLVQFQDESVVDDSQLPKDRFSAERLKGVDSTLKIQPAELGDSAMYLCASSLAENVGEQFFGPGTRLTVL.

About this clonotype: A junction boundary mismatches the germline segment, possibly from a read error. The chain is built from TRBV24-1 and TRBJ1-5; weak D call: TRBD1 (5 bases). CDR1 is KGHDR and CDR2 is SFDVKD in the germline V gene. The CDR3 has 15 residues. The CDR3 loop reads CASSLGRDAGQPQHF. DNA for the CDR3: TGTGCCAGCAGTTTAGGCAGGGACGCGGGTCAGCCCCAGCATTTT.

V gene TRBV19 combines with J gene TRBJ1-2; possible D gene TRBD1, 5 bases. The CDR3 has 13 residues. V was pared by 2 bases and J by 7 bases, with 11 bases between. The germline gives CDR1 LNHDA, CDR2 SQIVND (reference sequence). This chain's CDR3 is CASSIPPGGGYTF. DNA for the CDR3: TGTGCCAGTAGTATACCCCCCGGGGGTGGCTACACCTTC.

This clonotype was recorded many times. The rearrangement joins TRBV10-3 to TRBJ2-3, with 7 positions matching TRBD2. CDR1 is ENHRY, CDR2 SYGVKD, per germline. CDR3 length: 15 residues. V trimming: 4 bases; J trimming: 0 bases; junction bases outside the gene matches: 4. CDR3 in amino acids: CAISAGGVSTDTQYF. In DNA form, the CDR3 reads TGTGCCATCAGTGCGGGGGGAGTGAGCACAGATACGCAGTATTTT.

This chain links TRBV20-1 with TRBJ1-5, with 7 positions matching TRBD1. With 2 bases clipped from V and 2 bases from J, the junction kept 3 bases outside the gene matches. The CDR3 is 14 residues long. Germline assignment: CDR1 DFQATT and CDR2 SNEGSKA (reference sequence). The CDR3 region has the DNA TGCAGTGCTAGACCCCAGGGGGGCAATCAGCCCCAGCATTTT. This encodes CSARPQGGNQPQHF.

This clonotype was detected ten times or more. The chain links TRBV7-9 to TRBJ1-1, with D hard to call. The V end lost 1 base, the J end lost 5 bases, and 14 bases lay between the germline ends. Germline CDR1 is SEHNR and CDR2 is FQNEAQ (reference sequence). The CDR3 spans 15 residues. This chain's CDR3 is CASSLDLSVGTEAFF. Here the CDR3 DNA reads TGTGCCAGCAGCTTAGATCTCAGTGTTGGAACTGAAGCTTTCTTT. Filled out from reference TRBV7-9 and TRBJ1-1, the complete variable domain reads DTGVSQNPRHKITKRGQNVTFRCDPISEHNRLYWYRQTLGQGPEFLTYFQNEAQLEKSRLLSDRFSAERPKGSFSTLEIQRTEQGDSAMYLCASSLDLSVGTEAFFGQGTRLTVV.